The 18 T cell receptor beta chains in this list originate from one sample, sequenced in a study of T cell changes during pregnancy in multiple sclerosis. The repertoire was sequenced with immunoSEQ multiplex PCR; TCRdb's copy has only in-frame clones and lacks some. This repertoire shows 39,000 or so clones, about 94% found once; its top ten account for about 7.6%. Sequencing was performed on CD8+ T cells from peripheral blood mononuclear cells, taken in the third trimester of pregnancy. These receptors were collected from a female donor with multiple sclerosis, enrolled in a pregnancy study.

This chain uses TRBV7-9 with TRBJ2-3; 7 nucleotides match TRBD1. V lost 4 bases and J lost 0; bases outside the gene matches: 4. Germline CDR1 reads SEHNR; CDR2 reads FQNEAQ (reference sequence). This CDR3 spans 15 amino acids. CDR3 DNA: TGTGCCAGCAGCTGGACAGGTACTAGCACAGATACGCAGTATTTT. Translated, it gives CASSWTGTSTDTQYF. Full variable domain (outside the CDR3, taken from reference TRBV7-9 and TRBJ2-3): DTGVSQNPRHKITKRGQNVTFRCDPISEHNRLYWYRQTLGQGPEFLTYFQNEAQLEKSRLLSDRFSAERPKGSFSTLEIQRTEQGDSAMYLCASSWTGTSTDTQYFGPGTRLTVL.

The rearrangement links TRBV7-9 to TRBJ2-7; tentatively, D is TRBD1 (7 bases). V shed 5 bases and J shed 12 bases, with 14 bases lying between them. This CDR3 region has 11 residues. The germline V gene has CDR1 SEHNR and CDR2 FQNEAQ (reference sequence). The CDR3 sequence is CASSLRGDRYF. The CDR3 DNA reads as TGTGCCAGCAGCCTCAGGGGGGATCGGTACTTC.

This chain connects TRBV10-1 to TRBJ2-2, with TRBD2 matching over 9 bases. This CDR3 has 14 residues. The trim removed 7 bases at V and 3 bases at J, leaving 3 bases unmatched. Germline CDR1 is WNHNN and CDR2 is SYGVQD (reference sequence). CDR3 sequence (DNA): TGCGCCAGCAAGCGGGAGGCGGACACCGGGGAGCTGTTTTTT. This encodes CASKREADTGELFF.

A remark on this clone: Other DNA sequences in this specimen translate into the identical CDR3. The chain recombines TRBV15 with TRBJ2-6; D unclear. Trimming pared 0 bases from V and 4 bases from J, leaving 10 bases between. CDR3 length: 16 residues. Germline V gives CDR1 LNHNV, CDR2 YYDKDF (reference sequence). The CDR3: CATSRDRGSGANVLTF. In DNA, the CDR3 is TGTGCCACCAGCAGAGATCGCGGTTCCGGGGCCAACGTCCTGACTTTC.

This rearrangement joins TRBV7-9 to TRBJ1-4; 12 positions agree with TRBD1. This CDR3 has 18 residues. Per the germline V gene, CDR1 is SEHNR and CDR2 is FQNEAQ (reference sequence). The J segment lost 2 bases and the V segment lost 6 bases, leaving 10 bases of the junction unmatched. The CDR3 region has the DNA TGTGCCAGCAGTTACGCACCGGGACAGGGGGCTACTAATGAAAAACTGTTTTTT. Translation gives CASSYAPGQGATNEKLFF.

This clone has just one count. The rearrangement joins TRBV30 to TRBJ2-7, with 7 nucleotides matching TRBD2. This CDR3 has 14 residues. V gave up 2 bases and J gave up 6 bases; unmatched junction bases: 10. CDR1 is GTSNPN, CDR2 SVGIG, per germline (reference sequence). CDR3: CAWSPASGPSEQYF. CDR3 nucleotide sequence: TGTGCCTGGAGTCCGGCTAGCGGCCCCTCCGAGCAGTACTTC.

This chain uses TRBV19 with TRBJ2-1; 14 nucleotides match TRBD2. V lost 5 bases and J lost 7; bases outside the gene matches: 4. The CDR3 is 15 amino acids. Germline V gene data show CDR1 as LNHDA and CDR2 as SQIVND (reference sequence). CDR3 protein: CASSLGLAGGNEQFF. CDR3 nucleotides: TGTGCCAGTAGTCTAGGACTAGCGGGGGGAAATGAGCAGTTCTTC.

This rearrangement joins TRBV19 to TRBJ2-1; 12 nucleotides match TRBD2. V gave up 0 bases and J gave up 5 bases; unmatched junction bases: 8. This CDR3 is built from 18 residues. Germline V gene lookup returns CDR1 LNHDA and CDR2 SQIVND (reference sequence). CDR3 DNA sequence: TGTGCCAGTAGTATAGATCGGCTAGCGGGAGGGCCAAACAATGAGCAGTTCTTC. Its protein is CASSIDRLAGGPNNEQFF.

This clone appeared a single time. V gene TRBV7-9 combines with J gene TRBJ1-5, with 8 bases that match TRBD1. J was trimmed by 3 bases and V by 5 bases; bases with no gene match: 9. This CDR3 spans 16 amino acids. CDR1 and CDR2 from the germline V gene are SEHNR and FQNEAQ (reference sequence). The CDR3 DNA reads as TGTGCCAGCAGCGACCAGGGGGCCTCGGACAATCAGCCCCAGCATTTT. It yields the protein CASSDQGASDNQPQHF.

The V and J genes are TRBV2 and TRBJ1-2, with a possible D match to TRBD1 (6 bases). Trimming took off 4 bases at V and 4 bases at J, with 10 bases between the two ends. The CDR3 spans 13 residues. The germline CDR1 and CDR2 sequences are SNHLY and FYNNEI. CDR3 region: CASSGQETYGYTF. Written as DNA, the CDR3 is TGTGCCAGCAGTGGACAGGAGACCTATGGCTACACCTTC.

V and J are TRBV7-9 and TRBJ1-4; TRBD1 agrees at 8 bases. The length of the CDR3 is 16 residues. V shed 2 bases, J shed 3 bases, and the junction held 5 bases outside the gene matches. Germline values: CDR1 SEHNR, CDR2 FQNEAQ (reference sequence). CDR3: CASSLLTGGSNEKLFF. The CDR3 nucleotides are TGTGCCAGCAGCTTACTAACAGGGGGTTCTAATGAAAAACTGTTTTTT.

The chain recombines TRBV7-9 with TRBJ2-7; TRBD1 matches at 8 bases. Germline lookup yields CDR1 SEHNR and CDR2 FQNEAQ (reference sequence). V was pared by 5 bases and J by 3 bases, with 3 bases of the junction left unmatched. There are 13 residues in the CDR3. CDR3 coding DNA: TGTGCCAGCAGCGGGGACAGGAACTACGAGCAGTACTTC. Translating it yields CASSGDRNYEQYF.

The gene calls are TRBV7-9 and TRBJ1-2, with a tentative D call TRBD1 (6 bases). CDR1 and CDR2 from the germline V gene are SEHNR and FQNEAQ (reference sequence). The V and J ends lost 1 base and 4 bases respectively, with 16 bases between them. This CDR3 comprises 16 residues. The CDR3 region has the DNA TGTGCCAGCAGCTTAGAAGGGGGGGGACTTAGCTATGGCTACACCTTC. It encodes CASSLEGGGLSYGYTF. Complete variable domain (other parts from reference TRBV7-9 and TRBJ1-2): DTGVSQNPRHKITKRGQNVTFRCDPISEHNRLYWYRQTLGQGPEFLTYFQNEAQLEKSRLLSDRFSAERPKGSFSTLEIQRTEQGDSAMYLCASSLEGGGLSYGYTFGSGTRLTVV.

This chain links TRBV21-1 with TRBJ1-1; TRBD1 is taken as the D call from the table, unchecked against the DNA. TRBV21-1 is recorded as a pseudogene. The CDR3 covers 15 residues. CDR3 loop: CASVPWDRGNTEAFF. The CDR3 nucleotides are TGTGCCAGCGTACCATGGGACAGGGGGAACACTGAAGCTTTCTTT.

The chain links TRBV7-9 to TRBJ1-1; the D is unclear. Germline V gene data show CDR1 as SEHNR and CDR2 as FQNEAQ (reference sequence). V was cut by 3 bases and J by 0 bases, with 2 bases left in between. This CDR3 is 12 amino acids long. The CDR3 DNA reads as TGTGCCAGCAGCTTCATGAACACTGAAGCTTTCTTT. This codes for CASSFMNTEAFF.

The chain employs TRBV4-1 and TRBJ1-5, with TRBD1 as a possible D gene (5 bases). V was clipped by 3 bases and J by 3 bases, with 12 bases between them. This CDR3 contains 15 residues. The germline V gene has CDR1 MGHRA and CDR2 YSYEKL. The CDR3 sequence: CASSHGQLTNQPQHF. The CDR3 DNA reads TGCGCCAGCAGCCACGGACAACTTACCAATCAGCCCCAGCATTTT.

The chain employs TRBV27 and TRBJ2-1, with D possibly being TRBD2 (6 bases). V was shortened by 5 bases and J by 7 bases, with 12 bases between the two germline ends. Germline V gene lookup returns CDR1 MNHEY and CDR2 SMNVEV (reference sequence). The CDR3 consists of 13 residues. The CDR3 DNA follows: TGTGCCAGCAGTCCACTCCTAGCGAATGAGCAGTTCTTC. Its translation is CASSPLLANEQFF.

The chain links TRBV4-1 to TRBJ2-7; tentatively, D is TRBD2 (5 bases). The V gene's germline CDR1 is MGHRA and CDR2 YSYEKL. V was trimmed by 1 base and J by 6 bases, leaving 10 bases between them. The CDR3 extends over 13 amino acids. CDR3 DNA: TGCGCCAGCAGCCAAGCCGGGATTACCGAGCAGTACTTC. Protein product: CASSQAGITEQYF.